A single T cell receptor (beta chain) is shown here with its context. With 8 bases removed from V and 2 bases from J, the gap between germline ends came to 36 bases. This CDR3 is built from 21 residues. Per germline, CDR1 MDHEN and CDR2 SYDVKM. The sample belongs to a study of glioma-infiltrating T cells after dendritic cell vaccination. Overall study context: At biweekly intervals, patients got three intradermal dendritic cell vaccine injections.

Time point here: after dendritic cell vaccination, including at tumor progression/relapse. The immunoSEQ assay amplified TCRB CDR3 from up to about 2 ug DNA. Using immunoSEQ multiplex PCR, the repertoire was profiled, and TCRdb retains in-frame clones only, with some absent. The sample includes 99,000 or so clones, about 90% seen only once; the top ten take roughly 2.5%. The chain employs TRBV28 and TRBJ1-2, with D hard to call. The source material was blood, sampled after dendritic cell vaccination. The source is a human donor with glioblastoma. CDR3 sequence: CASRTREALRRIKKRNYGYTF. CDR3 coding DNA: TGTGCCAGCCGCACGAGGGAGGCCCTCCGGCGGATTAAGAAGAGAAACTATGGCTACACCTTC.